This T cell receptor beta chain was found in a study of shared clonotypes between healthy human individuals. Study outcomes and limitations: In having few donors, the study represented limited genetic and exposure-history diversity.

The CDR3 totals 16 residues. Germline values: CDR1 MDHEN, CDR2 SYDVKM. Unmatched junction bases numbered 15, after V lost 10 bases and J lost 4 bases. The unsorted samples took around 93 million PBMCs to get genomic DNA. Details on this clone: The antigen remains unidentified.

Genomic DNA belonging to each subset was distributed in equal measure over several immunoSEQ plates. In the source study's methods: ImmunoSEQ output held junction-only sequences without quality scores, so filtering differed. Measured with immunoSEQ multiplex PCR; TCRdb has only the in-frame clones, and not every one. From that table come the V and J calls and clone size; the DNA was used to work out D and trimming. Of 530,000 or so clones in the sample, about 80% are singletons; the top ten hold approximately 13%. This chain connects TRBV28 to TRBJ1-3, with 8 nucleotides matching TRBD1. This TCR came from a middle-aged woman in good health. Some clones in this sample may be carry-over from other donors' samples. The sequencing input was PBMCs. CDR3 residues: CANTASFDRGGNTIYF. CDR3 nucleotide sequence: TGTGCCAACACTGCCTCATTCGACAGGGGAGGAAACACCATATATTTT.